This is a list of T cell receptor beta chains from one sample in a study of blood T cell repertoires in COVID-19. Generated by immunoSEQ multiplex PCR, the TCRdb table keeps only in-frame clones and is missing some. Of fewer than 500,000 clones in the sample, around 89% were seen once. The sequenced sample was PBMCs or T cells enriched from blood (not recorded which). The source is a man aged 30-40 years who had recovered from COVID-19. CDR3s include the opening cysteine and the closing phenylalanine or tryptophan. The D gene is left open where the match is weak. Some rows mark clone size as missing; the rest say once, few, many or name a class of expanded clone.

DNA: TGTGCCAGCAGACCTCAGGGGGACACCGGGGAGCTGTTTTTT
CDR3: CASRPQGDTGELFF
D: TRBD1
size: NA
J: TRBJ2-2
V: TRBV6-5

DNA: TGTGCCAGCAGCCAAGATTCGGGGGGGCATTCGGGCTACACCTTC
CDR3: CASSQDSGGHSGYTF
D: NA
size: NA
J: TRBJ1-2
V: TRBV4-2

DNA: TGTGCCAGCAGCTTACCGGGGGGTAGCGAGCAGTACTTC
CDR3: CASSLPGGSEQYF
D: TRBD2
size: NA
J: TRBJ2-7
V: TRBV7-9

DNA: TGTGCCAGCAGTTTATATGGAGGCACCGGATTAACATCCTCCCACGAGCAGTACTTC
CDR3: CASSLYGGTGLTSSHEQYF
D: NA
size: NA
J: TRBJ2-7
V: TRBV27

DNA: TGTGCCAGCAGATTAGGACAACCAAATGAAAAACTGTTTTTT
CDR3: CASRLGQPNEKLFF
D: NA
size: NA
J: TRBJ1-4
V: TRBV6-5

DNA: TGTGCCAGCGGGCCTGGAAACACCATATATTTT
CDR3: CASGPGNTIYF
D: NA
size: few
J: TRBJ1-3
V: TRBV9

DNA: TGTGCCAGCAGCCCAGGGACATACACTGAAGCTTTCTTT
CDR3: CASSPGTYTEAFF
D: NA
size: NA
J: TRBJ1-1
V: TRBV28

DNA: TGTGCCTGGAGTGTACTCAGGGGAAATGAAAAACTGTTTTTT
CDR3: CAWSVLRGNEKLFF
D: NA
size: NA
J: TRBJ1-4
V: TRBV30

DNA: TGCGCCAGCAGCTTGGATCGGGGTCCTGGGGCCAACGTCCTGACTTTC
CDR3: CASSLDRGPGANVLTF
D: NA
size: NA
J: TRBJ2-6
V: TRBV5-1

DNA: TGCAGCGTTGACTTGTCGGAGTACAGCGGCGAGATCACAGATACGCAGTATTTT
CDR3: CSVDLSEYSGEITDTQYF
D: NA
size: NA
J: TRBJ2-3
V: TRBV29-1

DNA: TGTGCCAGCGGGGCCTCCTACGAGCAGTACTTC
CDR3: CASGASYEQYF
D: NA
size: NA
J: TRBJ2-7
V: TRBV2

DNA: TGTGCCAGCAGCGTAGCCGCGGGAGGGCCCTCGTTTAATGAGCAGTTCTTC
CDR3: CASSVAAGGPSFNEQFF
D: TRBD2
size: NA
J: TRBJ2-1
V: TRBV9

DNA: TGTGCCAGCGTGCGGGGAAACACCATATATTTT
CDR3: CASVRGNTIYF
D: NA
size: NA
J: TRBJ1-3
V: TRBV28

DNA: TGTGCCAGCAGTACCCCCGGTGGCGGGAGGAGCTACAATGAGCAGTTCTTC
CDR3: CASSTPGGGRSYNEQFF
D: TRBD2
size: NA
J: TRBJ2-1
V: TRBV28

DNA: TGTGCCAGCAGCTTAGGAGAGGCGTGGGTTAATGAAAAACTGTTTTTT
CDR3: CASSLGEAWVNEKLFF
D: NA
size: NA
J: TRBJ1-4
V: TRBV7-9

DNA: TGTGCCAGCAGCGTAGCTCCGGGGTTGAGTGAAGCTTTCTTT
CDR3: CASSVAPGLSEAFF
D: NA
size: NA
J: TRBJ1-1
V: TRBV9

DNA: TGTGCCAGCAGTGACCCCCCTCTCGAGCAGTACTTC
CDR3: CASSDPPLEQYF
D: NA
size: NA
J: TRBJ2-7
V: TRBV2

DNA: TGTGCCAGCAGCTTAGATTTCTCACAACCTTTCTTTTATGGCTACACCTTC
CDR3: CASSLDFSQPFFYGYTF
D: NA
size: NA
J: TRBJ1-2
V: TRBV7-2

DNA: TGTGCCAGCAGGGGACAGTATACCACAGATACGCAGTATTTT
CDR3: CASRGQYTTDTQYF
D: TRBD1
size: NA
J: TRBJ2-3
V: TRBV2

DNA: TGCGCCAGCAGCCAGGACGGACTAGCGGGATTGTCGTCCTACAATGAGCAGTTCTTC
CDR3: CASSQDGLAGLSSYNEQFF
D: TRBD2
size: NA
J: TRBJ2-1
V: TRBV4-1

DNA: TGTGCCAGCAGTTCCTCTGACAGTCCCACCATATATTTT
CDR3: CASSSSDSPTIYF
D: NA
size: once
J: TRBJ1-3
V: TRBV12-3/TRBV12-4

DNA: TGTGCCAGCAGCCATAGAGACAGGGCTCAGGGGGAGCCCCAGCATTTT
CDR3: CASSHRDRAQGEPQHF
D: TRBD1
size: NA
J: TRBJ1-5
V: TRBV7-9

DNA: TGTGCCAGCAGTGAAAGGCCGGGCAGGGCGTATGGCTACACCTTC
CDR3: CASSERPGRAYGYTF
D: NA
size: NA
J: TRBJ1-2
V: TRBV6-1

DNA: TGCAGCGTTGTGTGGGGACTAGCGGGAGTCGAGAATGAGCAGTTCTTC
CDR3: CSVVWGLAGVENEQFF
D: TRBD2
size: NA
J: TRBJ2-1
V: TRBV29-1

DNA: TGTGCCAGCAGCTCTACAGGGATATATGGCTACACCTTC
CDR3: CASSSTGIYGYTF
D: NA
size: NA
J: TRBJ1-2
V: TRBV7-9

DNA: NA
CDR3: CASSSSLAGLFPRPDTQYF
D: NA
size: NA
J: TRBJ2-3
V: TRBV28

DNA: TGTGCCAGCAGCTTATCTGAGACTAGCGGGAGGGCCGTATCGGACCAAGAGACCCAGTACTTC
CDR3: CASSLSETSGRAVSDQETQYF
D: TRBD2
size: once
J: TRBJ2-5
V: TRBV7-8

DNA: TGTGCCACCTTAGACAGCAGATATGGCTACACCTTC
CDR3: CATLDSRYGYTF
D: NA
size: NA
J: TRBJ1-2
V: TRBV25-1

DNA: TGCGCCAGCAGTGCCACAGGGGGCTTCTATGGCTACACCTTC
CDR3: CASSATGGFYGYTF
D: TRBD1
size: NA
J: TRBJ1-2
V: TRBV5-1

DNA: TGTGCCAGCAGTTTACAGGTTCACACAGAAGGCTACACCTTC
CDR3: CASSLQVHTEGYTF
D: NA
size: NA
J: TRBJ1-2
V: TRBV7-9

DNA: TGTGCCAGCAGTCCCACAGGCCTCGGGGAGCTGTTTTTT
CDR3: CASSPTGLGELFF
D: NA
size: NA
J: TRBJ2-2
V: TRBV28

DNA: TGCGCCAGCAGCTGGGACCTCGTGGGACAGGGTGGCGAGCAGTACTTC
CDR3: CASSWDLVGQGGEQYF
D: TRBD1
size: NA
J: TRBJ2-7
V: TRBV5-1